Each of the 21 T cell receptor beta chains below was sequenced from the same sample in a study of blood T cell repertoires in COVID-19. Assay: immunoSEQ multiplex PCR; the TCRdb copy retains only in-frame clones and omits some. The sample holds some 66,000 clones; about nine tenths are singletons and the top ten take 8.3%. The sequencing input was peripheral blood. All receptors derive from a human donor with active COVID-19. The donor label of this sample is uncertain.

CDR3: CASSSGTGFRETQYF. The DNA for the CDR3 is TGTGCCAGTAGTTCCGGGACAGGGTTCCGGGAGACCCAGTACTTC. The V and J genes are TRBV19 and TRBJ2-5; 9 nucleotides agree with TRBD1. Unmatched junction bases numbered 9, after V lost 5 bases and J lost 5 bases. The CDR3 loop spans 15 amino acids. Germline lookup yields CDR1 LNHDA and CDR2 SQIVND (reference sequence).

The J gene is TRBJ2-7, the V gene TRBV28; 8 bases map to TRBD1. CDR1 is MDHEN, CDR2 SYDVKM, per germline. This CDR3 is built from 13 residues. J gave up 3 bases and V 6 bases, and 4 bases lay outside the gene matches. The CDR3 DNA reads as TGTGCCAGCAGGGCAGGGGGCGGCTACGAGCAGTACTTC. Encoded protein: CASRAGGGYEQYF.

The gene calls are TRBV19 and TRBJ2-7; the D is unclear. The CDR3 spans 17 residues. CDR1 and CDR2 (germline): LNHDA, SQIVND (reference sequence). The V end was cut by 4 bases, the J end by 5 bases, with 24 bases between. The CDR3 spells CASSKLNPRKVRDEQYF. DNA for the CDR3: TGTGCCAGTAGTAAGTTAAACCCTAGGAAGGTTCGGGACGAGCAGTACTTC. The full variable domain, completed using reference TRBV19 and TRBJ2-7, is DGGITQSPKYLFRKEGQNVTLSCEQNLNHDAMYWYRQDPGQGLRLIYYSQIVNDFQKGDIAEGYSVSREKKESFPLTVTSAQKNPTAFYLCASSKLNPRKVRDEQYFGPGTRLTVT.

V gene TRBV11-3 combines with J gene TRBJ2-2; tentative D call: TRBD1 (6 bases). Trimming stripped 0 bases from V and 4 bases from J, with 15 bases between. The germline CDR1 and CDR2 sequences are SGHNT and YENEEA. This CDR3 region has 17 residues. The CDR3 DNA is TGTGCCAGCAGCTTAGATAGTCTGGGGGCGAGCACCGGGGAGCTGTTTTTT. Amino acid sequence: CASSLDSLGASTGELFF.

The chain is built from TRBV19 and TRBJ1-2; unclear D gene. Germline V gene data show CDR1 as LNHDA and CDR2 as SQIVND (reference sequence). V was clipped by 4 bases and J by 6 bases, with 18 bases between them. This CDR3 comprises 15 residues. In DNA form, the CDR3 reads TGTGCCAGTAGTACCTCCGGCGGCACCGCCCATGGCTACACCTTC. This translates into CASSTSGGTAHGYTF. The full variable domain, rest sourced from reference TRBV19 and TRBJ1-2, is DGGITQSPKYLFRKEGQNVTLSCEQNLNHDAMYWYRQDPGQGLRLIYYSQIVNDFQKGDIAEGYSVSREKKESFPLTVTSAQKNPTAFYLCASSTSGGTAHGYTFGSGTRLTVV.

The chain recombines TRBV30 with TRBJ2-7, with D possibly being TRBD2 (5 bases). The germline V gene has CDR1 GTSNPN and CDR2 SVGIG (reference sequence). Trimming removed 4 bases from V and 4 bases from J, with 20 bases in between. The CDR3 sequence is 15 residues long. The CDR3 DNA reads as TGTGCCTGGACTTACAGCGGACTCAAACTTTACGAGCAGTACTTC. The encoded protein is CAWTYSGLKLYEQYF.

The J gene is TRBJ2-1, the V gene TRBV5-1; 8 nucleotides align to TRBD2. The CDR3 covers 15 residues. The V gene end was trimmed by 2 bases and the J gene end by 7 bases; junction bases not matched to a gene: 8. The germline V gene encodes CDR1 SGHRS and CDR2 YFSETQ. The CDR3 region has the DNA TGCGCCAGCAGCTTTTCAGCGGGAGTAGCAAATGAGCAGTTCTTC. As protein: CASSFSAGVANEQFF.

This clone has only a few counts. V usage is TRBV7-8 and J usage is TRBJ2-7; 7 positions match TRBD2. The CDR3 contains 15 residues. V was clipped by 2 bases and J by 4 bases; unmatched bases: 8. Germline CDR1 is SGHVS and CDR2 is FQNEAQ. The CDR3 sequence: CASSLPGGSGYEQYF. In DNA, the CDR3 is TGTGCCAGCAGCTTACCCGGCGGGAGCGGTTACGAGCAGTACTTC.

The gene calls are TRBV24-1 and TRBJ2-3; TRBD2 agrees at 8 bases. Germline V lookup: CDR1 KGHDR, CDR2 SFDVKD. V lost 4 bases, J lost 6 bases, and 8 bases stayed unmatched. The CDR3 is made up of 15 amino acids. CDR3 nucleotides: TGTGCCACCAGTGACCCCGGGACTAGAGGGGATACGCAGTATTTT. Its translation is CATSDPGTRGDTQYF.

This clone appeared a single time. The chain is built from TRBV19 and TRBJ1-3; a possible D gene is TRBD1 (6 bases). CDR1 and CDR2 from the germline V gene are LNHDA and SQIVND (reference sequence). There are 14 residues in the CDR3. V was trimmed by 11 bases and J by 5 bases, leaving 19 bases between them. CDR3 sequence (DNA): TGTGCCTCCCATATGGACAGAGGCAGAAACACCATATATTTT. Its translation: CASHMDRGRNTIYF.

This chain uses TRBV5-1 with TRBJ1-2, with TRBD1 as a possible D gene (5 bases). V lost 0 bases and J 5 bases, leaving 8 bases between the germline ends. Germline loops: CDR1 SGHRS, CDR2 YFSETQ. This CDR3 is built from 13 residues. Here the CDR3 reads CASSLAQEYGYTF. CDR3 nucleotides: TGCGCCAGCAGCTTGGCACAGGAGTATGGCTACACCTTC. Full variable domain (remainder filled in from reference TRBV5-1 and TRBJ1-2): KAGVTQTPRYLIKTRGQQVTLSCSPISGHRSVSWYQQTPGQGLQFLFEYFSETQRNKGNFPGRFSGRQFSNSRSEMNVSTLELGDSALYLCASSLAQEYGYTFGSGTRLTVV.

This clone was counted a single time. The CDR3 nucleotides are TGTGCCAGCAGCCAAGATTCCGCGGGAGTAGGTTCCTACGAGCAGTACTTC. This gives the protein CASSQDSAGVGSYEQYF. This chain uses TRBV3-1 (or the pseudogene TRBV3-2) with TRBJ2-7; TRBD2 aligns across 7 bases. J lost 1 base, V lost 0 bases, and 9 bases had no gene match. The CDR3 is 17 residues long. CDR1 LGHDT and CDR2 YNNKEL come from the germline V gene (reference sequence).

This clone is medium-sized (0.01 to 0.1%). V and J are TRBV7-9 and TRBJ1-3, with 9 bases identical to TRBD1. The germline V gene encodes CDR1 SEHNR and CDR2 FQNEAQ (reference sequence). The CDR3 loop spans 16 amino acids. V gave up 5 bases and J gave up 3 bases; unmatched junction bases: 8. The CDR3 sequence: CASSREGQGIGNTIYF. The CDR3 coding sequence is TGTGCCAGCAGCCGAGAGGGACAGGGTATTGGAAACACCATATATTTT.

The rearrangement links TRBV6-2 or TRBV6-3 to TRBJ2-3; TRBD1 matches 8 bases. Germline V gene data show CDR1 as MNHEY and CDR2 as SVGEGT. The CDR3 totals 16 residues. V trimming: 6 bases; J trimming: 1 base; junction bases outside the gene matches: 9. The CDR3 loop reads CASSPGGLSRTDTQYF. The CDR3 coding sequence is TGTGCCAGCAGCCCAGGGGGCCTTAGTCGCACAGATACGCAGTATTTT.

The V gene is TRBV2, the J gene TRBJ1-2; 7 bases agree with TRBD1. The germline gives CDR1 SNHLY, CDR2 FYNNEI. With V trimmed by 2 bases and J by 5 bases, 5 bases remained unmatched. The CDR3 length is 14 residues. This CDR3 reads CASSETGEEYGYTF. Here the CDR3 DNA reads TGTGCCAGCAGTGAAACAGGGGAGGAGTATGGCTACACCTTC.

The chain couples TRBV27 to TRBJ2-2, with 9 bases fitting TRBD1. Trimming at V came to 8 bases and at J to 2 bases, leaving 3 bases not matched to a gene. The germline V gene encodes CDR1 MNHEY and CDR2 SMNVEV (reference sequence). This CDR3 region has 14 residues. The CDR3 sequence: CASHTGGNTGELFF. The CDR3 bases are TGTGCCAGCCACACAGGGGGCAACACCGGGGAGCTGTTTTTT.

This rearrangement joins TRBV3-1 (or the pseudogene TRBV3-2) to TRBJ2-5, with TRBD2 matching 8 bases. This CDR3 is built from 16 residues. Trimming at V came to 1 base and at J to 4 bases, leaving 8 bases not matched to a gene. The V gene's germline CDR1 is LGHDT and CDR2 YNNKEL (reference sequence). The CDR3 DNA sequence: TGTGCCAGCAGCCAAGGAGGGGGACTAGTCGGAGAGACCCAGTACTTC. Amino acid sequence: CASSQGGGLVGETQYF.

The chain links TRBV6-1 to TRBJ1-2; weak D call: TRBD1 (5 bases). V lost 1 base, J lost 2 bases, and 14 bases lay in between. Germline CDR1 and CDR2: MNHNS and SASEGT. The CDR3 has 16 residues. This CDR3 reads CASSEELGVWNYGYTF. CDR3 sequence (DNA): TGTGCCAGCAGTGAAGAGTTAGGGGTATGGAACTATGGCTACACCTTC.

The V call is TRBV4-1, the J call TRBJ2-1, with D maybe TRBD2 (6 bases). The CDR3 sequence is 15 residues long. V dropped 1 base and J dropped 8 bases, with 15 bases sitting between them. Germline CDR1 and CDR2: MGHRA and YSYEKL. This CDR3 is CASSQVAEGWDEQFF. In DNA form, the CDR3 reads TGCGCCAGCAGCCAAGTGGCGGAGGGGTGGGATGAGCAGTTCTTC.

The gene calls are TRBV7-3 and TRBJ2-1; D is perhaps TRBD1 (5 bases). V dropped 3 bases and J dropped 8 bases, with 17 bases sitting between them. CDR1 is SGHTA, CDR2 FQGTGA, per germline. This CDR3 comprises 15 residues. The CDR3 sequence is CASSFRGSTSHEQFF. The CDR3 nucleotides are TGTGCCAGCAGCTTTAGGGGCAGTACATCTCATGAGCAGTTCTTC.

The rearrangement links TRBV6-1 to TRBJ1-4; no firm D call. Trimming removed 4 bases at V and 8 bases at J, with 11 bases between. The germline V gene encodes CDR1 MNHNS and CDR2 SASEGT. The CDR3 totals 13 residues. CDR3 sequence: CASSVARGEKLFF. CDR3 sequence (DNA): TGTGCCAGCAGTGTAGCACGGGGAGAAAAACTGTTTTTT.